This TCR beta chain was observed in a study of T cells in women clearing cervical HPV infection. Study-wide context: Controls were women whose single incident HPV16 infection cleared within 12 months without precancer or cancer. For cases, blood was sampled a median about 140 days after lesion detection, interquartile range about 80 to 220 days. Blood came at first lesion visit for cases, post-clearance for controls. Whole-study findings and limits: Repertoire richness, not evenness, was significantly elevated in CIN3+ cases versus controls.

Profiling relied on immunoSEQ multiplex PCR, and the TCRdb table lists in-frame clones only, not all of them. The specimen's table records tens of thousands of clones. Remarks on this clone: Its antigen is undetermined.

The material sequenced was blood buffy coat. The sequence derives from a woman aged 18 to 75 with a cervical HPV16 infection that either progressed to CIN3+ or cleared (not recorded which).

The CDR3 is CASSPRTGDTQYF. CDR3 bases read: TGTGCCAGCAGCCCTCGGACAGGAGATACG. This chain connects TRBV5-4 to TRBJ2-3; 7 nucleotides line up with TRBD1. The read comes to an end 3 residues before the CDR3 does, leaving the germline J gene to fill in the end. The CDR3 is 13 amino acids. J lost 5 bases, V lost 4 bases, and 4 bases had no gene match. Germline CDR1 SGHNT, CDR2 YYREEE (reference sequence).